These 8 T cell receptor beta chains came from one sample sequenced in a study of cytomegalovirus exposure and HLA in healthy donors. The PCR contained 60 Vbeta and 13 Jbeta primers. Sequencing was performed with immunoSEQ multiplex PCR; in TCRdb, only in-frame clones are kept and a portion is missing. The listing records tens of thousands of clones. The sequenced sample consisted of PBMCs. The receptors come from a man in his forties or fifties in good health and CMV-seronegative.

The chain couples TRBV29-1 to TRBJ2-7, with a tentative D call TRBD2 (5 bases). Germline-derived CDR1 and CDR2 are SQVTM and ANQGSEA. V lost 0 bases to trimming and J lost 0 bases, with 9 bases between them. The CDR3 sequence is 14 residues long. The CDR3 region has the DNA TGCAGCGTTGAAGATACGGGGAGCTCCTACGAGCAGTACTTC. Encoded protein: CSVEDTGSSYEQYF.

The genes are TRBV30 and TRBJ2-7; 7 nucleotides line up with TRBD1. This CDR3 has 14 residues. The germline V gene has CDR1 GTSNPN and CDR2 SVGIG (reference sequence). Germline trimming cut 1 base from V and 7 bases from J; bases unmatched to any gene: 10. DNA of the CDR3: TGTGCCTGGAGTGGGCCATGGACAGGCGGGGAGCAGTACTTC. Translation: CAWSGPWTGGEQYF. The full variable domain, in which reference TRBV30 and TRBJ2-7 provide the parts outside the CDR3, is SQTIHQWPATLVQPVGSPLSLECTVEGTSNPNLYWYRQAAGRGLQLLFYSVGIGQISSEVPQNLSASRPQDRQFILSSKKLLLSDSGFYLCAWSGPWTGGEQYFGPGTRLTVT.

This chain connects TRBV12-2 to TRBJ2-7; TRBD1, the D gene given by the table, was not confirmed from the DNA. TRBV12-2 is reported as a pseudogene. The CDR3 has 14 amino acids. CDR3 coding DNA: TGTGCAAGTCGCCGCCGGGACAGGGAGTACGAGCAGTACTTC. It codes for CASRRRDREYEQYF.

This chain links TRBV19 with TRBJ2-1; TRBD2 matches 11 bases. V lost 9 bases and J lost 4; bases outside the gene matches: 8. Germline V gene lookup returns CDR1 LNHDA and CDR2 SQIVND (reference sequence). This CDR3 is 15 amino acids long. The CDR3 DNA follows: TGTGCCAGCACCAAGGGACTAGCGGATTACAATGAGCAGTTCTTC. Translation: CASTKGLADYNEQFF.

The chain is built from TRBV6-5 and TRBJ1-2; 7 bases map to TRBD1. The CDR3 totals 15 residues. The J segment lost 4 bases and the V segment lost 0 bases, leaving 5 bases of the junction unmatched. The germline gives CDR1 MNHEY, CDR2 SVGAGI. The chain's CDR3 is CASSYSLSGGYGYTF. The DNA for the CDR3 is TGTGCCAGCAGTTACTCATTGTCAGGGGGCTATGGCTACACCTTC.

The V call is TRBV19, the J call TRBJ1-5; the match to TRBD1 covers 8 bases. Losses at the gene ends were 7 bases for V and 5 bases for J; bases not matched to a gene: 13. The CDR3 consists of 16 residues. Germline assignment: CDR1 LNHDA and CDR2 SQIVND (reference sequence). CDR3 nucleotides: TGTGCCAGTATTGGATGGGCCGGGACAGGAGATCAGCCCCAGCATTTT. Translation gives CASIGWAGTGDQPQHF. Full variable domain (remainder filled in from reference TRBV19 and TRBJ1-5): DGGITQSPKYLFRKEGQNVTLSCEQNLNHDAMYWYRQDPGQGLRLIYYSQIVNDFQKGDIAEGYSVSREKKESFPLTVTSAQKNPTAFYLCASIGWAGTGDQPQHFGDGTRLSIL.

The V gene is TRBV18, the J gene TRBJ1-4; 7 nucleotides agree with TRBD1. There are 18 residues in the CDR3. The J segment lost 5 bases and the V segment lost 2 bases, leaving 14 bases of the junction unmatched. Germline V gene data show CDR1 as KGHSH and CDR2 as LQKENI. CDR3 coding DNA: TGTGCCAGCTCACCATCTGGGGTCCCTCAGGGGGTAAATGAAAAACTGTTTTTT. Translation: CASSPSGVPQGVNEKLFF.

The chain couples TRBV11-1 to TRBJ2-6, with 7 positions matching TRBD1. The trim removed 5 bases at V and 2 bases at J, leaving 12 bases unmatched. Germline assignment: CDR1 SGHAT and CDR2 FQDESV (reference sequence). The CDR3 length is 18 residues. CDR3 sequence (DNA): TGTGCCAGCAGCCCCCGACAGGGATCATCGGCTGGGGCCAACGTCCTGACTTTC. This codes for CASSPRQGSSAGANVLTF.